This T cell receptor beta chain was observed in a study of vaccination and CD4 T cells after COVID-19. An Oncomine TCR Beta short-read assay was used to sequence the DNA from cultured CD4+ T cells. TCRdb re-analysed the PCR reads in MiXCR, keeping a single row per CDR3 protein. The profile shows around 10,000 distinct CDR3 sequences, more than 25% of them singletons. Germline assignment: CDR1 SGHRS and CDR2 YFSETQ. J was trimmed by 1 base and V by 1 base; bases with no gene match: 4. The CDR3 contains 15 residues. Described treatment: roughly ten-day PBMC culture with coronavirus spike peptide pools or control peptides (ViraFEST assay). Concerning this clonotype: What it binds is not known.

The genes are TRBV5-1 and TRBJ2-5; TRBD1 agrees at 7 bases. The sequenced sample was cultured CD4+ T cells from blood. The TCR comes from a human donor with COVID-19. Here the CDR3 reads CASSLSPGGQETQYF. In DNA, the CDR3 is TGCGCCAGCAGCTTGTCGCCAGGGGGCCAAGAGACCCAGTACTTC.